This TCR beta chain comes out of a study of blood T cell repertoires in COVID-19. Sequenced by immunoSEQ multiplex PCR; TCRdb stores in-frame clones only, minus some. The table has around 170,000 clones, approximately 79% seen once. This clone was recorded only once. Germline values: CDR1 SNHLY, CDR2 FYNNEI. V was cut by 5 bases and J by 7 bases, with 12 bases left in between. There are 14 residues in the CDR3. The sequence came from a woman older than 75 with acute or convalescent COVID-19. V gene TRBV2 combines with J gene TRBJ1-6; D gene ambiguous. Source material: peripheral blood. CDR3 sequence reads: CASSPRTGNSPLHF. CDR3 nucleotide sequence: TGTGCCAGCAGTCCAAGGACGGGGAATTCACCCCTCCACTTT.